This T cell receptor (beta chain) was captured by sequencing in a study of blood T cell repertoires in COVID-19 (dated by TCRdb to between 2020 and 2021). With respect to the entire study: The collaborator samples originated in the United States, Italy and Spain and spanned the acute and convalescent phases of COVID-19. The samples were drawn from two sources: the first 160 participants of the ongoing ImmuneRACE study, and approximately 1,300 subjects contributed by 6 global collaborators. Deeply sampled blood TCRbeta repertoires from subjects exposed to, actively infected with, or recovered from COVID-19 were included in the dataset. The sample metadata nearly always contained a de-identified subject ID, COVID-19 status, age in years and sex. The material from the prospective study consisted of cDNA or gDNA derived from T cells, B-cell-depleted T cells, or PBMCs. Where available, HLA class I and class II types were obtained from metadata supplied by the sample provider rather than from assay-based typing. The repertoires were made available in a free public database intended to serve as a resource for research on the immune response to SARS-CoV-2. Results the study describes overall, beyond this receptor: How much clinical and demographic metadata was included differed by source and by participant, and the metadata was provided uncurated.

Collaborating institutions collected whole blood in K2EDTA tubes following their own protocols. For TCRbeta analysis, collaborators shipped samples as frozen whole blood, isolated PBMCs, or DNA extracted from either of those sample types. A remark on this clone: There is no known antigen for this receptor. Base qualities are not provided; no much larger clone lies one nucleotide away.

The germline V gene sets CDR1 to MNHEY and CDR2 to SVGAGI. Spanning cysteine to phenylalanine, the CDR3 consists of 13 amino acids. Only the CDR3 DNA stays, 39 bases, in frame from base 1. V was cut back by 7 bases and J by 6 bases, leaving a gap of 12 bases between them. TCRbeta CDR3 regions were amplified from genomic DNA by means of the immunoSEQ Assay, a bias-controlled multiplex PCR. The authors processed their data as follows. The number of nucleated cells in each sample was estimated from the amplification of reference gene primers within the assay. To quantify the absolute abundance of each unique TCRbeta CDR3 rearrangement, sequence reads were collapsed and filtered. For each sample, productive Simpson clonality was calculated as the square root of Simpson's diversity index across productive rearrangements. TCRdb holds this immuneACCESS table with in-frame rearrangements only. Some clones are missing; in checked studies, unresolved V genes explain under half, and the rest has no known cause. That table furnishes V, J and clone size, whereas the DNA furnished D and trimming. For this sample there are about 120,000 clones; around 87% appear just once. The biggest ten clones account for roughly 30% of the sample.

The rearrangement joined TRBV6-5 to TRBJ2-2; a weak D assignment points to TRBD2 (6 bases agree). The source material was peripheral blood. The receptor was derived from a woman in her sixties or seventies with acute or convalescent COVID-19. The CDR3 has the sequence CASKGGAAGELFF. The nucleotides read TGTGCCAGCAAGGGCGGGGCTGCCGGGGAGCTGTTTTTT.